This TCR beta chain was documented in a study of blood T cell repertoires in COVID-19 (TCRdb year 2020). About the full investigation: Collaborator samples came from the United States, Italy and Spain and covered acute and convalescent phases of COVID-19. Subjects who had been exposed to COVID-19, were actively infected with it, or had recovered from it provided the deeply sampled blood TCRbeta repertoires that made up the dataset. Where available, HLA class I and class II types were taken from metadata supplied by the sample provider and were not determined by assay-based typing. The repertoires were made available in a free public database intended to serve as a resource for research on the immune response to SARS-CoV-2. Samples came from the ongoing ImmuneRACE study (first 160 participants) plus 1,254 subjects from 6 global collaborators. A de-identified subject ID, COVID-19 status, age in years and sex were almost always included in the sample metadata. The material from the prospective study consisted of cDNA or gDNA derived from T cells, B-cell-depleted T cells, or PBMCs.

The immunoSEQ Assay, a bias-controlled multiplex PCR, was used to amplify TCRbeta CDR3 regions from genomic DNA. For the original study's pipeline: The number of nucleated cells in each sample was estimated from the amplification of reference gene primers within the assay. Sequence reads were collapsed and filtered to measure the absolute abundance of every unique TCRbeta CDR3 rearrangement. For each sample, productive Simpson clonality was calculated by taking the square root of Simpson's diversity index across productive rearrangements. TCRdb obtained this table from immuneACCESS and retained in-frame rearrangements with V and J assigned. These tables miss some clones; where compared with another copy, unresolved V genes account for less than half of the shortfall, and the remainder is unexplained. V and J calls plus clone size are reproduced from that table; the DNA served to infer D and trimming. Within this sample are about 300,000 clones, with around 92% of them counted one time only. Clones ranked in the top ten supply roughly 1.9% of the sample.

One collaborating source in Seattle enrolled patients during active infection and followed them longitudinally through the course of disease. Collaborating institutions collected whole blood in K2EDTA tubes following their own protocols. Collaborator samples were shipped for TCRbeta analysis as frozen whole blood, isolated PBMCs, or DNA extracted from either sample type. Turning to this clone: Its antigen is unknown. No much larger clonotype is one base removed from it; base qualities were not supplied.

Study-wide findings and limitations: Clinical and demographic metadata were provided uncurated, with the amount varying by source and participant.

Taken from the germline V gene, the CDR1 and CDR2 loops are MDHEN and SYDVKM. Germline trimming: 3 bases from V, 6 bases from J; junction bases outside gene matches: 6. The CDR3, from cysteine to phenylalanine, totals 15 residues. Only CDR3 DNA is held: 45 bases, read in frame from base 1. This chain is built from TRBV28 and TRBJ1-5, and TRBD1 aligns with 9 junction nucleotides. Sequencing was carried out using peripheral blood. This sequence originates from a woman aged 25 to 39 with COVID-19, enrolled during active disease. The bases read TGTGCCAGCAGTTTTTACAGGGGGCGTATTCAGCCCCAGCATTTT. Its coded protein is CASSFYRGRIQPQHF.